This T cell receptor beta chain was sequenced for a study of T cells in women clearing cervical HPV infection. The overall study: Controls gave blood once infection was undetectable; cases at lesion identification. Cases' blood sampling followed lesion detection by median around 150 days (90 to 200).

TCRdb keeps only in-frame clones here, not all; method: immunoSEQ multiplex PCR. Its clone listing holds under 45,000 clones. With regard to this clone: The antigen is not known. The CDR3 end lies 3 residues beyond the end of the read and is filled in from the germline J gene.

Overall study results and limits: Controls had more TRBV6-7 (approximately 0.15%) than cases (about 0.11%).

The germline gives CDR1 SEHNR, CDR2 FQNEAQ (reference sequence). This CDR3 comprises 15 residues. The TCR comes from a woman between 18 and 69 years old with a cervical HPV16 infection that either progressed to CIN3+ or cleared (not recorded which). Sequenced material: blood buffy coat. The chain joins TRBV7-9 to TRBJ2-3, with D possibly being TRBD2 (5 bases). The part of the CDR3 DNA that was read is TGTGCCAGCAGCTCGTGGCCGGATACCAGAGGGACG. This encodes CASSSWPDTRGT. The CDR3 as a whole reads CASSSWPDTRGTQYF.